This record looks at one TCR beta chain sequence and its context. This record belongs to a study of T cell changes during pregnancy in multiple sclerosis. Sequenced by immunoSEQ multiplex PCR; TCRdb stores in-frame clones only, minus some. The sample has about 83,000 clones; roughly 95% are singletons. Germline loops: CDR1 SGDLS, CDR2 YYNGEE. V lost 0 bases and J 6 bases, leaving 16 bases between the germline ends. This CDR3 is built from 15 residues. The sequence came from a female donor with multiple sclerosis, enrolled in a pregnancy study. The sequencing here drew on peripheral blood, taken in the second trimester of pregnancy. The chain has TRBV9 and TRBJ2-7; tentatively, D is TRBD2 (6 bases). The CDR3: CASSVAPQGGIEQYF. Written as DNA, the CDR3 is TGTGCCAGCAGCGTAGCCCCCCAGGGAGGAATCGAGCAGTACTTC. Full variable domain (rest looked up from reference TRBV9 and TRBJ2-7): DSGVTQTPKHLITATGQRVTLRCSPRSGDLSVYWYQQSLDQGLQFLIQYYNGEERAKGNILERFSAQQFPDLHSELNLSSLELGDSALYFCASSVAPQGGIEQYFGPGTRLTVT.